These 9 T cell receptor beta chains were sequenced from one sample in a study of a mutant IDH1 vaccine in newly diagnosed glioma. The time point denotes: week 35, safety follow-up. All doses held 300 ug of mutant IDH1 20-mer peptide, with topical imiquimod. TCRdb's copy holds only in-frame clones and misses some; the assay was immunoSEQ multiplex PCR. The profile shows tens of thousands of clones, 78% of them singletons. For these receptors, no antigen is known. Sequenced material: PBMCs, taken from a glioma patient whose treatment included an IDH1 peptide vaccine. These receptors were taken from a woman aged 40 to 50 with glioma.

This sequence joins TRBV7-2 and TRBJ1-1; maybe TRBD1 (6 bases). There are 15 residues in the CDR3. Per the germline V gene, CDR1 is SGHTA and CDR2 is FQGNSA. Trimming stripped 3 bases from V and 6 bases from J, with 17 bases between. CDR3 coding DNA: TGTGCCAGCAGCTTGGTTGCAGGGGAGATTGCTGAAGCTTTCTTT. Protein sequence: CASSLVAGEIAEAFF.

V usage is TRBV29-1 and J usage is TRBJ2-3; no definite D call. V was pared by 4 bases and J by 4 bases, with 9 bases between. Germline V gene lookup returns CDR1 SQVTM and CDR2 ANQGSEA. This CDR3 is built from 12 residues. DNA of the CDR3: TGCAGCGTTGCCTGGGGTCCAGATACGCAGTATTTT. This gives the protein CSVAWGPDTQYF.

The chain has TRBV25-1 and TRBJ1-1; D is unclear. The CDR3 totals 13 residues. Trimming removed 4 bases from V and 2 bases from J, with 8 bases in between. CDR1 MGHDK and CDR2 SYGVNS come from the germline V gene. The CDR3 DNA follows: TGTGCCAGCAGTGGGCAAGCTAACACTGAAGCTTTCTTT. It yields the protein CASSGQANTEAFF.

This clone was seen a handful of times. The gene calls are TRBV29-1 and TRBJ1-4; 7 nucleotides match TRBD1. Germline loops: CDR1 SQVTM, CDR2 ANQGSEA. The length of the CDR3 is 17 residues. The V segment lost 0 bases and the J segment 7 bases; nucleotides outside the gene matches: 14. For the CDR3, the DNA is TGCAGCGTTGAAGATCCGGCCAGGCCAGGGGGTATTGAAAAACTGTTTTTT. It encodes CSVEDPARPGGIEKLFF.

J is TRBJ2-7 and V is TRBV2; the D gene is possibly TRBD1 (6 bases). Trimming shortened V by 5 bases and J by 0 bases, and 11 bases separated the two germline ends. CDR3 length: 14 residues. In germline, CDR1 is SNHLY, CDR2 FYNNEI. The CDR3 loop reads CASSYRESSYEQYF. CDR3 nucleotide sequence: TGTGCCAGCAGTTACAGGGAAAGCTCCTACGAGCAGTACTTC.

The J gene is TRBJ1-5, the V gene TRBV7-6; weak D call: TRBD1 (5 bases). V dropped 5 bases and J dropped 2 bases, with 19 bases sitting between them. The length of the CDR3 is 17 residues. Looked up from germline, CDR1 is SGHVS and CDR2 is FNYEAQ. The CDR3 nucleotides read TGTGCCAGCAGCCCGCCCAGATGGGGGGGAGGCAATCAGCCCCAGCATTTT. It yields the protein CASSPPRWGGGNQPQHF.

This clone is categorized as medium-sized (0.01 to 0.1%). V usage is TRBV30 and J usage is TRBJ1-1; no clear D. The CDR3 loop spans 13 amino acids. With 1 base removed from V and 5 bases from J, the gap between germline ends came to 11 bases. CDR1 is GTSNPN and CDR2 is SVGIG in the germline V gene (reference sequence). CDR3 protein: CAWSGERRTEAFF. The CDR3 nucleotides read TGTGCCTGGAGTGGGGAACGGAGGACTGAAGCTTTCTTT.

The genes are TRBV7-2 and TRBJ1-6; maybe TRBD1 (6 bases). The CDR3 extends over 14 amino acids. CDR1 is SGHTA and CDR2 is FQGNSA in the germline V gene. Deletions cut 1 base from V and 9 bases from J, with 10 bases between. CDR3 bases: TGTGCCAGCAGCTTAGGGGGGCGCGGTTCACCCCTCCACTTT. Translated: CASSLGGRGSPLHF.

This sequence joins TRBV20-1 and TRBJ1-2; D is unresolved. The CDR3 is 11 residues long. Germline-derived CDR1 and CDR2 are DFQATT and SNEGSKA (reference sequence). The germline V and J ends were trimmed by 0 bases and 1 base, with 0 bases remaining between them. The CDR3 loop is CSARDNYGYTF. In nucleotides, the CDR3 is TGCAGTGCTAGAGATAACTATGGCTACACCTTC.